The 10 T cell receptor beta chains below all came from one sample that was sequenced in a study of blood T cell repertoires in COVID-19. TCRdb's copy holds only in-frame clones and misses some; the assay was immunoSEQ multiplex PCR. The table lists 180,000 or so clones, roughly four fifths of them singletons. The sequenced material came from peripheral blood. These receptors were taken from a man aged 50 to 59 who had recovered from COVID-19.

V usage is TRBV2 and J usage is TRBJ1-4; D is unclear. V gave up 6 bases and J gave up 8 bases, with 13 bases separating them. CDR3 length equals 13 residues. Germline V gene data show CDR1 as SNHLY and CDR2 as FYNNEI. The CDR3 DNA reads as TGTGCCAGCAGGGACTATAGTAGGGAAAAACTGTTTTTT. This encodes CASRDYSREKLFF. The full variable domain, its missing parts supplied by reference TRBV2 and TRBJ1-4, is EPEVTQTPSHQVTQMGQEVILRCVPISNHLYFYWYRQILGQKVEFLVSFYNNEISEKSEIFDDQFSVERPDGSNFTLKIRSTKLEDSAMYFCASRDYSREKLFFGSGTQLSVL.

This clone was counted only a few times. CDR3 sequence (DNA): TGTGCCAGCAGCTTGAATACGGCTAACTATGGCTACACCTTC. As protein: CASSLNTANYGYTF. The chain recombines TRBV5-4 with TRBJ1-2; D is unresolved. The CDR3 length is 14 residues. Trimming shortened V by 1 base and J by 0 bases, and 7 bases separated the two germline ends. The germline CDR1 and CDR2 sequences are SGHNT and YYREEE (reference sequence).

This clone has a handful of counts. The chain combines TRBV5-6 with TRBJ2-1, with 10 bases that match TRBD2. Trimming took 0 bases from V and 3 from J; bases not matched to a gene: 9. This CDR3 has 18 amino acids. Germline CDR1 and CDR2: SGHDT and YYEEEE. This chain's CDR3 is CASSLGLAGRRFYNEQFF. CDR3 bases: TGTGCCAGCAGCTTGGGACTAGCGGGTCGGCGATTCTACAATGAGCAGTTCTTC.

The CDR3, as DNA: TGCGCCAGCAAGACTAGCGGGAGTTCCTACGAGCAGTACTTC. Protein: CASKTSGSSYEQYF. This rearrangement joins TRBV10-2 to TRBJ2-7; TRBD2 matches 12 bases. Germline V lookup: CDR1 WSHSY, CDR2 SAAADI. With V trimmed by 7 bases and J by 1 base, 2 bases remained unmatched. The CDR3 sequence is 14 residues long.

This chain connects TRBV2 to TRBJ2-3; D is perhaps TRBD2 (6 bases). The V and J ends lost 6 bases and 4 bases respectively, with 14 bases between them. The CDR3 consists of 14 residues. Germline CDR1 reads SNHLY; CDR2 reads FYNNEI. The CDR3 DNA follows: TGTGCCAGCAGGGGAGGTGGGGATGCAGATACGCAGTATTTT. It encodes CASRGGGDADTQYF.

The gene calls are TRBV19 and TRBJ2-1; 13 nucleotides agree with TRBD2. The trim removed 5 bases at V and 9 bases at J, leaving 4 bases unmatched. CDR3 length equals 14 residues. Germline V gives CDR1 LNHDA, CDR2 SQIVND (reference sequence). The CDR3 DNA follows: TGTGCCAGTAGTCGGACTAGCGGGAGAAGTGAGCAGTTCTTC. The encoded protein is CASSRTSGRSEQFF.

The V and J genes are TRBV27 and TRBJ1-2; tentative D call: TRBD1 (6 bases). Germline-derived CDR1 and CDR2 are MNHEY and SMNVEV (reference sequence). The V and J ends lost 2 bases and 6 bases respectively, with 13 bases between them. This CDR3 has 14 residues. The CDR3 spells CASSLAGVEDGYTF. The DNA of the CDR3 is TGTGCCAGCAGTTTAGCAGGGGTTGAGGATGGCTACACCTTC.

The V call is TRBV19, the J call TRBJ2-1; 8 positions agree with TRBD2. The CDR3 is made up of 15 amino acids. V was clipped by 3 bases and J by 5 bases; unmatched bases: 6. Germline CDR1 is LNHDA and CDR2 is SQIVND (reference sequence). CDR3 region: CASSIFRSGNNEQFF. The CDR3 DNA sequence: TGTGCCAGTAGTATCTTCCGTAGCGGGAACAATGAGCAGTTCTTC.

This rearrangement joins TRBV3-1 (or the pseudogene TRBV3-2) to TRBJ2-7; D might be TRBD2 (6 bases). CDR1 is LGHDT, CDR2 YNNKEL, per germline (reference sequence). V was shortened by 1 base and J by 0 bases, with 10 bases between the two germline ends. The CDR3 spans 15 residues. The CDR3 protein is CASSQGLGGSYEQYF. DNA for the CDR3: TGTGCCAGCAGCCAAGGCCTCGGGGGCTCCTACGAGCAGTACTTC.

The V gene is TRBV6-5, the J gene TRBJ1-5; the D is unclear. The CDR3 is 14 amino acids. Germline lookup yields CDR1 MNHEY and CDR2 SVGAGI. V lost 7 bases, J lost 5 bases, and 15 bases lay in between. The CDR3 is CASTSAGGHQPQHF. As DNA, the CDR3 is TGTGCCAGCACTTCGGCTGGAGGGCATCAGCCCCAGCATTTT.